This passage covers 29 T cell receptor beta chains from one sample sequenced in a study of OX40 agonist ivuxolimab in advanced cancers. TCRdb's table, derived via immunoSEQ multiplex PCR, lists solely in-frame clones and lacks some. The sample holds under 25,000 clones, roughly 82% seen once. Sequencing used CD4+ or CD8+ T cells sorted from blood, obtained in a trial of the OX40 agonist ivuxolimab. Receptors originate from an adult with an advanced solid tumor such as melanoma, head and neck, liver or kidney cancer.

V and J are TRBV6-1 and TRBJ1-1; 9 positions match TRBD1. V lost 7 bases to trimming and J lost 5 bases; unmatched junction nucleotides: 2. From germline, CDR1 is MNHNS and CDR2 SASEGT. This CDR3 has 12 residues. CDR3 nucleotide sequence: TGTGCCAGCAAACAGGGGGCTACTGAAGCTTTCTTT. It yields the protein CASKQGATEAFF.

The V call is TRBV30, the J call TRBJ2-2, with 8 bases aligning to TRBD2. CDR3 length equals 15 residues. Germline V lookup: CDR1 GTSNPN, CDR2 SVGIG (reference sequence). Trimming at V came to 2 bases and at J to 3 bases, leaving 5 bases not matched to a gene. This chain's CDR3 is CAWSKGLGDTGELFF. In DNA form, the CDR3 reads TGTGCCTGGAGTAAGGGACTAGGGGACACCGGGGAGCTGTTTTTT.

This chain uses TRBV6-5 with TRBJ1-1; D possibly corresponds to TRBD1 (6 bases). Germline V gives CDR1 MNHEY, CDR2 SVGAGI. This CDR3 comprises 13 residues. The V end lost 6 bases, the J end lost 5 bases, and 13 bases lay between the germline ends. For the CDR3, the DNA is TGTGCCAGCAGCCTCAGGGGAGAGACTGAAGCTTTCTTT. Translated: CASSLRGETEAFF.

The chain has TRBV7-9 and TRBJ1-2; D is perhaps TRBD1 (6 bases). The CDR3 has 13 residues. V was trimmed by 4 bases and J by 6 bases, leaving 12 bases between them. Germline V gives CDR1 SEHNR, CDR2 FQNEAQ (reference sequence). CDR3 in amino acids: CASSYRQEDGYTF. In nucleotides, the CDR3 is TGTGCCAGCAGCTACCGACAGGAGGATGGCTACACCTTC.

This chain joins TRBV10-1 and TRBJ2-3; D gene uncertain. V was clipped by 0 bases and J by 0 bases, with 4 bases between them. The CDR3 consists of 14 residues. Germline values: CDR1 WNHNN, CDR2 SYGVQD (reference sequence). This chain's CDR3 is CASSESTSTDTQYF. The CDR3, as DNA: TGCGCCAGCAGTGAGTCGACTAGCACAGATACGCAGTATTTT.

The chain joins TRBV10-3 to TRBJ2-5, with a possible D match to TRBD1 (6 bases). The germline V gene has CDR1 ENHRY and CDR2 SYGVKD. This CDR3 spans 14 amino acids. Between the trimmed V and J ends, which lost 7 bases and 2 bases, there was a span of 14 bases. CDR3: CAIKGDLRQETQYF. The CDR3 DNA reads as TGTGCCATCAAGGGGGATCTAAGACAAGAGACCCAGTACTTC.

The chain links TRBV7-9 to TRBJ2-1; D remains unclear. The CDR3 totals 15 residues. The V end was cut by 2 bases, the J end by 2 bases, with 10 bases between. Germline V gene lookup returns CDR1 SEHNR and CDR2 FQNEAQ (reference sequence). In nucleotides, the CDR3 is TGTGCCAGCAGCTTACGGGTCTCACCCTACAATGAGCAGTTCTTC. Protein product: CASSLRVSPYNEQFF.

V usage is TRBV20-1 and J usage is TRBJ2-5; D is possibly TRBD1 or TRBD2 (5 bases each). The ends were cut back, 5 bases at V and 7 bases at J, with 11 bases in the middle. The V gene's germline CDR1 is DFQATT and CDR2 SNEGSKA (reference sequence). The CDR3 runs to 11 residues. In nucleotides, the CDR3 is TGCAGTGCTGGGACCCTAGGGACCCAGTACTTC. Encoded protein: CSAGTLGTQYF.

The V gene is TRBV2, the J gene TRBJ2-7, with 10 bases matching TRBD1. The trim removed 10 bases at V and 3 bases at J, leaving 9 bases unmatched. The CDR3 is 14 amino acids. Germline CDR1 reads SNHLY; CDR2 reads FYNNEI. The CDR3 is CAMLPGQGDYEQYF. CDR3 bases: TGTGCCATGCTTCCCGGACAGGGGGACTACGAGCAGTACTTC.

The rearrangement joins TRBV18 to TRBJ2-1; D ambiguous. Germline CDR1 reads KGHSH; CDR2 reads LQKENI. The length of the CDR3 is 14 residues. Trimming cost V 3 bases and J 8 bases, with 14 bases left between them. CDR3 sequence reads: CASSPTASWHEQFF. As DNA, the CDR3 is TGTGCCAGCTCACCCACAGCTAGTTGGCATGAGCAGTTCTTC. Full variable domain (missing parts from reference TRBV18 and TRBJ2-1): NAGVMQNPRHLVRRRGQEARLRCSPMKGHSHVYWYRQLPEEGLKFMVYLQKENIIDESGMPKERFSAEFPKEGPSILRIQQVVRGDSAAYFCASSPTASWHEQFFGPGTRLTVL.

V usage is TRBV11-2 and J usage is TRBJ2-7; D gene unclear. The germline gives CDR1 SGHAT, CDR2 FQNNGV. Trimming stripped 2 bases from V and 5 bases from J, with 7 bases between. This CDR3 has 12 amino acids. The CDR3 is CASSLNSHEQYF. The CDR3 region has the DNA TGTGCCAGCAGCTTAAATTCCCACGAGCAGTACTTC.

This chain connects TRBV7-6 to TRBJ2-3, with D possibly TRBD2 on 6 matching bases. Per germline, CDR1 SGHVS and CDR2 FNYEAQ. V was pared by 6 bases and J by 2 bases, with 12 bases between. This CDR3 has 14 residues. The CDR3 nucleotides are TGTGCCAGCAGTCAGGGACTGTACACAGATACGCAGTATTTT. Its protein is CASSQGLYTDTQYF.

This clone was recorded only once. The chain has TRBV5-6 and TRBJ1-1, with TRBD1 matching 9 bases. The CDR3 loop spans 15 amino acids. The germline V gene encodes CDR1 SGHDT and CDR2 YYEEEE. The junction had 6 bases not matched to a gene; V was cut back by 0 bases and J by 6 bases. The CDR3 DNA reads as TGTGCCAGCAGCTTGGCGGGGACAGGGTCCGCTGAAGCTTTCTTT. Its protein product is CASSLAGTGSAEAFF.

The DNA for the CDR3 is TGTGCCAGCAGCGGAGGACAGACTTATAATTCACCCCTCCACTTT. Residues: CASSGGQTYNSPLHF. The chain uses TRBV7-8 and TRBJ1-6; tentatively, D is TRBD1 (6 bases). The CDR3 length is 15 residues. Germline loops: CDR1 SGHVS, CDR2 FQNEAQ. V lost 5 bases to trimming and J lost 4 bases, with 12 bases between them. Full variable domain (outside the CDR3, taken from reference TRBV7-8 and TRBJ1-6): GAGVSQSPRYKVAKRGQDVALRCDPISGHVSLFWYQQALGQGPEFLTYFQNEAQLDKSGLPSDRFFAERPEGSVSTLKIQRTQQEDSAVYLCASSGGQTYNSPLHFGNGTRLTVT.

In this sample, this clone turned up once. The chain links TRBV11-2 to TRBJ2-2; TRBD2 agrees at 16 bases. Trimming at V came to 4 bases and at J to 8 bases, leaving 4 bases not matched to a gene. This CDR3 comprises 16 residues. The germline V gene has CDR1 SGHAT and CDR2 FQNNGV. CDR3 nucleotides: TGTGCCAGCAGCTCGGGACTAGCGGGGGGGCTGGGGGAGCTGTTTTTT. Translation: CASSSGLAGGLGELFF.

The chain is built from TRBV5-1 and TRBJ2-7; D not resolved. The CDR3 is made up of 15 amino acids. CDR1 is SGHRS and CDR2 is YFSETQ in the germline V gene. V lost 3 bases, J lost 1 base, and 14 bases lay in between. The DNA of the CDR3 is TGCGCCAGCAGCTGGGGAACAGCCGCGTCCTACGAGCAGTACTTC. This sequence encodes CASSWGTAASYEQYF.

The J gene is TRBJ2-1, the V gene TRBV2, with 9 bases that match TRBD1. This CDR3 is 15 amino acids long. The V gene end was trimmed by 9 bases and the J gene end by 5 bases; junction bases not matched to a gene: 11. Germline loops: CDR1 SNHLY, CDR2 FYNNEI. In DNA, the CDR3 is TGTGCCAGTGAGGAAGGGACAGGGAACCACAATGAGCAGTTCTTC. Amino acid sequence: CASEEGTGNHNEQFF. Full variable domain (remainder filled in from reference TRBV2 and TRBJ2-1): EPEVTQTPSHQVTQMGQEVILRCVPISNHLYFYWYRQILGQKVEFLVSFYNNEISEKSEIFDDQFSVERPDGSNFTLKIRSTKLEDSAMYFCASEEGTGNHNEQFFGPGTRLTVL.

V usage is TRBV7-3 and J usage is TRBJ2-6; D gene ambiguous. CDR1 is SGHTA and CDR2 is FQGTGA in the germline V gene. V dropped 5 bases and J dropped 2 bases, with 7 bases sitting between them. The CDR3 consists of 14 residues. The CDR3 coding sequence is TGTGCCAGCAGCCCCCGCGCTGGGGCCAACGTCCTGACTTTC. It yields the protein CASSPRAGANVLTF.

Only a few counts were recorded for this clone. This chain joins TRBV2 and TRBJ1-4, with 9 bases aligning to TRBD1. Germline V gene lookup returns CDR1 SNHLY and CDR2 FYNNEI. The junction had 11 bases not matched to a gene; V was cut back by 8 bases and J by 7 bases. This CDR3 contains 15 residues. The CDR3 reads CASGDRVLVAEKLFF. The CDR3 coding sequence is TGTGCCAGCGGGGACAGGGTGCTTGTGGCTGAAAAACTGTTTTTT. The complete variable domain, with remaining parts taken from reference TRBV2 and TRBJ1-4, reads EPEVTQTPSHQVTQMGQEVILRCVPISNHLYFYWYRQILGQKVEFLVSFYNNEISEKSEIFDDQFSVERPDGSNFTLKIRSTKLEDSAMYFCASGDRVLVAEKLFFGSGTQLSVL.

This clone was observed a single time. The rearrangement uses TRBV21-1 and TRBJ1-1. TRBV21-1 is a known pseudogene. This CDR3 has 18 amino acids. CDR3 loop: CASSKRSGRGELNTEAFF. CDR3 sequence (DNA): TGTGCCAGCAGCAAACGGAGCGGGAGGGGGGAACTGAACACTGAAGCTTTCTTT.

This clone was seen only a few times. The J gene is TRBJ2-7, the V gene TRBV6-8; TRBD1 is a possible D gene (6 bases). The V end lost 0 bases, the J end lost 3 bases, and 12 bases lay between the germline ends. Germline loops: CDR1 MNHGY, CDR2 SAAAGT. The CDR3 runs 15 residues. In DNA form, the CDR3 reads TGTGCCAGCAGTTACTCGGGACAACCAGACTACGAGCAGTACTTC. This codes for CASSYSGQPDYEQYF.

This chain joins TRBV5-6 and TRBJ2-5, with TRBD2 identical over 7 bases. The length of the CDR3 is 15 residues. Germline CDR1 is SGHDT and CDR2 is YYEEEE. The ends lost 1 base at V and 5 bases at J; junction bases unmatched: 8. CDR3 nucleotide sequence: TGTGCCAGCAGCTTGCTAGCGGCCGGTCGGGAGACCCAGTACTTC. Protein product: CASSLLAAGRETQYF. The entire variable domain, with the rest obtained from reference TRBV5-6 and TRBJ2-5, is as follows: DAGVTQSPTHLIKTRGQQVTLRCSPKSGHDTVSWYQQALGQGPQFIFQYYEEEERQRGNFPDRFSGHQFPNYSSELNVNALLLGDSALYLCASSLLAAGRETQYFGPGTRLLVL.

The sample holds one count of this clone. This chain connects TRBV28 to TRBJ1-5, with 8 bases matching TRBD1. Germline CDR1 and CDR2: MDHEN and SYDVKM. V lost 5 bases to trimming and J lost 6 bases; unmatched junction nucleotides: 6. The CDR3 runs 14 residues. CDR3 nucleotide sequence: TGTGCCAGCAGTGGACAGGGTAGGAGTCAGCCCCAGCATTTT. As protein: CASSGQGRSQPQHF.

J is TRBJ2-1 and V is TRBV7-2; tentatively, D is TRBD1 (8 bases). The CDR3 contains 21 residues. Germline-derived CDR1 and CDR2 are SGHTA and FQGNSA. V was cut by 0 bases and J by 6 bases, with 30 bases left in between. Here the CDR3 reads CASSLASLPGQGTKRGNEQFF. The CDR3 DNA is TGTGCCAGCAGCTTAGCGTCTCTACCCGGACAGGGAACGAAGCGGGGCAATGAGCAGTTCTTC.

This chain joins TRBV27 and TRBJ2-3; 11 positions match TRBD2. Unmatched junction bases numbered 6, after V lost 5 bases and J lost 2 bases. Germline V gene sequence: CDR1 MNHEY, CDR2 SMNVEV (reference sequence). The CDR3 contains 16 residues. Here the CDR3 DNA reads TGTGCCAGCAGTGCAACTAGCGGGAGATTCACAGATACGCAGTATTTT. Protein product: CASSATSGRFTDTQYF.

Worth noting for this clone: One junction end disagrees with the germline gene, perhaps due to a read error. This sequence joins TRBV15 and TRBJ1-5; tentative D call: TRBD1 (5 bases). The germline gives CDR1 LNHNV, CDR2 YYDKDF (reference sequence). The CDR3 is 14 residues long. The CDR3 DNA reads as TGTGCCACCAGCGGAGAGGGGACCTATCAGCCCCCGCATTTT. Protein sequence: CATSGEGTYQPPHF.

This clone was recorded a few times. The DNA of the CDR3 is TGTGCCAGCAGCCTTCGCGGAGCGGGGGGGAGGGCAGATACGCAGTATTTT. It is translated as CASSLRGAGGRADTQYF. The chain couples TRBV9 to TRBJ2-3; 10 bases are shared with TRBD2. Germline CDR1 SGDLS, CDR2 YYNGEE. V was pared by 4 bases and J by 4 bases, with 12 bases of the junction left unmatched. The CDR3 is 17 amino acids.

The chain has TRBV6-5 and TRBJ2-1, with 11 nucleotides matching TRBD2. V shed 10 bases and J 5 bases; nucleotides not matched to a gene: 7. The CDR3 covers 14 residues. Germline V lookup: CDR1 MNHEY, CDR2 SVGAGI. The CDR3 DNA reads TGTGCCATCTCCCTAGCGGGGGGAAACAATGAGCAGTTCTTC. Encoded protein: CAISLAGGNNEQFF.

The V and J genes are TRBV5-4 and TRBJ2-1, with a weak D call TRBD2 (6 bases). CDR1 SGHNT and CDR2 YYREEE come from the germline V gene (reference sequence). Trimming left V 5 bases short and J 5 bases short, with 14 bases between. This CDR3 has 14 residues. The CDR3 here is CASSPGVADNEQFF. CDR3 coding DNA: TGTGCCAGCAGTCCGGGGGTAGCGGACAATGAGCAGTTCTTC.